The next 7 T cell receptor beta chains were all read from a single sample in a study of control samples from healthy donors and cancer patients. Some clones are missing from TCRdb's copy, which holds only in-frame ones; the method was immunoSEQ multiplex PCR. The sample has some 120,000 clones, about 95% seen once. The material sequenced was blood. The source is a man aged 25-40 years in good health.

As to this clone: Since no conserved phenylalanine or tryptophan closes the CDR3, a read error is the likely cause. This chain connects TRBV30 to TRBJ1-5, with TRBD1 identical over 9 bases. Germline CDR1 and CDR2: GTSNPN and SVGIG (reference sequence). Trimming at V came to 7 bases and at J to 5 bases, leaving 12 bases not matched to a gene. The CDR3 has 15 residues. The CDR3 DNA reads TGTGCCTCTCCCCCGGGACAGGGATCCCATCAGCCCCAGCATTCT. Its protein is CASPPGQGSHQPQHS.

The chain employs TRBV6-2 or TRBV6-3 and TRBJ2-3; 7 bases align to TRBD1. Trimming removed 5 bases from V and 4 bases from J; junction bases left unmatched: 9. Germline CDR1 reads MNHEY; CDR2 reads SVGEGT. The CDR3 totals 15 residues. The CDR3 nucleotides read TGTGCCAGCAGTAACGACAGGGCCGGGTCAGATACGCAGTATTTT. Amino acid sequence: CASSNDRAGSDTQYF.

The chain is built from TRBV11-2 and TRBJ1-1, with D hard to call. Trimming left V 2 bases short and J 4 bases short, with 2 bases between. CDR3 size: 11 residues. Germline CDR1 and CDR2: SGHAT and FQNNGV. CDR3 bases: TGTGCCAGCAGCTTAAGCACTGAAGCTTTCTTT. Protein product: CASSLSTEAFF.

The rearrangement links TRBV20-1 to TRBJ2-7; D unclear. CDR1 is DFQATT, CDR2 SNEGSKA, per germline (reference sequence). The CDR3 has 11 amino acids. Trimming took off 4 bases at V and 2 bases at J, with 6 bases between the two ends. The CDR3 protein is CSATGAYEQYF. The CDR3 coding sequence is TGCAGTGCTACCGGCGCCTACGAGCAGTACTTC.

The chain combines TRBV4-2 with TRBJ2-2, with D perhaps TRBD2 (5 bases). The germline CDR1 and CDR2 sequences are LGHNA and YNFKEQ. V was shortened by 6 bases and J by 0 bases, with 14 bases between the two germline ends. This CDR3 comprises 16 residues. The CDR3 bases are TGTGCCAGCAGGCTATCCACTAGTACGAACACCGGGGAGCTGTTTTTT. Translating gives CASRLSTSTNTGELFF.

The chain combines TRBV9 with TRBJ2-3; D gene ambiguous. Looked up from germline, CDR1 is SGDLS and CDR2 is YYNGEE. The CDR3 extends over 13 amino acids. The ends were cut back, 4 bases at V and 6 bases at J, with 12 bases in the middle. CDR3 loop: CASSIAVFDTQYF. The CDR3 DNA sequence: TGTGCCAGCAGCATCGCTGTGTTTGATACGCAGTATTTT.

The CDR3 here is CASSIGNPRGTGELFF. CDR3 nucleotides: TGTGCCAGTAGTATAGGAAACCCCCGGGGGACCGGGGAGCTGTTTTTT. The chain combines TRBV19 with TRBJ2-2; perhaps TRBD2 as D (6 bases). The germline gives CDR1 LNHDA, CDR2 SQIVND (reference sequence). The germline V and J ends were trimmed by 1 base and 5 bases, with 14 bases remaining between them. The CDR3 has 16 amino acids. Filled out from reference TRBV19 and TRBJ2-2, the complete variable domain reads DGGITQSPKYLFRKEGQNVTLSCEQNLNHDAMYWYRQDPGQGLRLIYYSQIVNDFQKGDIAEGYSVSREKKESFPLTVTSAQKNPTAFYLCASSIGNPRGTGELFFGEGSRLTVL.